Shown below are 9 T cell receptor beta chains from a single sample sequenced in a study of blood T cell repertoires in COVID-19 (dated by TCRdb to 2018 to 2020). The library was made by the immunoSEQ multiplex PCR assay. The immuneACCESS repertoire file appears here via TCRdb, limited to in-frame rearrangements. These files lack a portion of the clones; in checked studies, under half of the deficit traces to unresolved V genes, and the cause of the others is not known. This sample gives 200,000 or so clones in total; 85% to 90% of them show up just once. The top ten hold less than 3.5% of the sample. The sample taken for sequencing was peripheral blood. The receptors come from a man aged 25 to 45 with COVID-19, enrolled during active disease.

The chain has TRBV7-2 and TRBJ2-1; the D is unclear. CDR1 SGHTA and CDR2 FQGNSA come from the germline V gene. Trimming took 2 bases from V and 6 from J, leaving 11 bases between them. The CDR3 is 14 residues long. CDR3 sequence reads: CASSLQAPFNEQFF. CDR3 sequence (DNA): TGTGCCAGCAGCTTACAGGCCCCTTTCAATGAGCAGTTCTTC.

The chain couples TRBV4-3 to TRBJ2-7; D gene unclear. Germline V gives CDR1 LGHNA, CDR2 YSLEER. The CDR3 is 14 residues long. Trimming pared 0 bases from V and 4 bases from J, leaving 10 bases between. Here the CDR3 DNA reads TGCGCCAGCAGCCAAGACCTACGACTTTACGAGCAGTACTTC. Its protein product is CASSQDLRLYEQYF.

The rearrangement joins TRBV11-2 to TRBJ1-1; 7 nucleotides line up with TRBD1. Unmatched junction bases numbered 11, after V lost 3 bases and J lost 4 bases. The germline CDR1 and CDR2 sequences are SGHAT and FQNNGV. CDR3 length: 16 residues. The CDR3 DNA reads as TGTGCCAGCAGCTTGTATTTAGGGGGCGCGGGCACTGAAGCTTTCTTT. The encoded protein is CASSLYLGGAGTEAFF. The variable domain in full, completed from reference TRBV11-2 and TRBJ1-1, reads EAGVAQSPRYKIIEKRQSVAFWCNPISGHATLYWYQQILGQGPKLLIQFQNNGVVDDSQLPKDRFSAERLKGVDSTLKIQPAKLEDSAVYLCASSLYLGGAGTEAFFGQGTRLTVV.

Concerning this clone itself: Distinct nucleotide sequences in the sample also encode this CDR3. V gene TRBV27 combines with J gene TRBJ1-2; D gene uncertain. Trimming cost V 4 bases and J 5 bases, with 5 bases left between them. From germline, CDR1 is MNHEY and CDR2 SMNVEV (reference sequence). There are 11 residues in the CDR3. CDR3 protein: CASSSGYGYTF. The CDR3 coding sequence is TGTGCCAGCAGTTCCGGGTATGGCTACACCTTC.

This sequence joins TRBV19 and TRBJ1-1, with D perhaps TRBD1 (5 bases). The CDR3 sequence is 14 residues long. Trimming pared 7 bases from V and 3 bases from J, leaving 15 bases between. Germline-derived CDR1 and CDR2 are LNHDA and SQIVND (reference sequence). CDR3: CASTFQGGYTEAFF. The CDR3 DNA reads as TGTGCCAGTACCTTTCAGGGTGGTTACACTGAAGCTTTCTTT.

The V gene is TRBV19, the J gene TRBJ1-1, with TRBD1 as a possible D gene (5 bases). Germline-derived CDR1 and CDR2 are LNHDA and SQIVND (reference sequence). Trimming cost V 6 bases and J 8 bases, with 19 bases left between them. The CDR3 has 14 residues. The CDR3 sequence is CASSTPGRAGEAFF. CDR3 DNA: TGTGCCAGTAGCACCCCGGGACGGGCGGGGGAAGCTTTCTTT.

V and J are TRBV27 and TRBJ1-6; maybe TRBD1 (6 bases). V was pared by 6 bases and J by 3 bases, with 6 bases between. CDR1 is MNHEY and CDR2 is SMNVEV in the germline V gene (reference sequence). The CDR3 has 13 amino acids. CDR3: CASRQGYNSPLHF. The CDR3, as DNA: TGTGCCAGCAGACAGGGCTATAATTCACCCCTCCACTTT.

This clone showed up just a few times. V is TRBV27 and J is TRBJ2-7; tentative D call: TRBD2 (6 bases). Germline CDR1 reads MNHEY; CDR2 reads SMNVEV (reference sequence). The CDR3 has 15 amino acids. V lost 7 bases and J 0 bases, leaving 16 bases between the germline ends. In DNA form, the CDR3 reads TGTGCCAGCACCGAAGTGGGGGGTAGCTCCTACGAGCAGTACTTC. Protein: CASTEVGGSSYEQYF.

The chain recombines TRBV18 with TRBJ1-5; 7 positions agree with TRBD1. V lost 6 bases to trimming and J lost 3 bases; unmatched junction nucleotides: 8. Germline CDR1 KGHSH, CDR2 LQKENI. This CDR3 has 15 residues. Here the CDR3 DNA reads TGTGCCAGCTCCCCGACGACAGGGTACAATCAGCCCCAGCATTTT. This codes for CASSPTTGYNQPQHF.